The rows below give T cell receptor beta chains drawn from one sample of a study of blood T cell repertoires in COVID-19. Profiling relied on immunoSEQ multiplex PCR, and the TCRdb table lists in-frame clones only, not all of them. Of under 300,000 clones in the sample, approximately 86% were seen once. Source material: peripheral blood. All receptors come from a woman aged 70-85 years with COVID-19, enrolled during active disease. Each CDR3 is given with its conserved first and last residue. The order of the fields is clone size, J gene, V gene, D gene, CDR3 DNA, CDR3 protein. D genes are given only for firm matches. Size is omitted from some rows. Given values are once, few, many or a class for expanded clones.

clone_size: NA
j_call: TRBJ2-7
v_call: TRBV3-1/TRBV3-2
d_call: NA
cdr3_nt: TGTGCCAGCAGCCAAGCTTACTACGAGCAGTACTTC
cdr3_aa: CASSQAYYEQYF

clone_size: NA
j_call: TRBJ2-2
v_call: TRBV5-1
d_call: NA
cdr3_nt: TGCGCCAGCACCGGAGGGGGCAAAGGCACCGGGGAGCTGTTTTTT
cdr3_aa: CASTGGGKGTGELFF

clone_size: NA
j_call: TRBJ2-7
v_call: TRBV28
d_call: TRBD1
cdr3_nt: TGTGCCAGCAGTTGGGGACAGAGCTCCTACGAGCAGTACTTC
cdr3_aa: CASSWGQSSYEQYF

clone_size: few
j_call: TRBJ1-2
v_call: TRBV4-3
d_call: NA
cdr3_nt: TGCGCCAGCAGCCAAGATCTCAACGTTAAGGCGGCCTTC
cdr3_aa: CASSQDLNVKAAF

clone_size: NA
j_call: TRBJ1-1
v_call: TRBV2
d_call: NA
cdr3_nt: TGTGCCAGCAGTGTGCGGAACACTGAAGCTTTCTTT
cdr3_aa: CASSVRNTEAFF

clone_size: NA
j_call: TRBJ2-7
v_call: TRBV24-1
d_call: TRBD1
cdr3_nt: TGTGCCACCAGTGATTCGACAGGGAGCGAGCAGTACTTC
cdr3_aa: CATSDSTGSEQYF

clone_size: NA
j_call: TRBJ2-2
v_call: TRBV19
d_call: NA
cdr3_nt: TGTGCCAGTAGCAAAGTGGAGACCGGGGAGCTGTTTTTT
cdr3_aa: CASSKVETGELFF

clone_size: NA
j_call: TRBJ1-1
v_call: TRBV2
d_call: NA
cdr3_nt: TGTGCCAGCGCCCTAGAGTCTGAAGCTTTCTTT
cdr3_aa: CASALESEAFF

clone_size: NA
j_call: TRBJ1-1
v_call: TRBV13
d_call: NA
cdr3_nt: TGTGCCAGCAGCTTAGGTGGATCAAGGAGGGACACTGAAGCTTTCTTT
cdr3_aa: CASSLGGSRRDTEAFF

clone_size: NA
j_call: TRBJ1-2
v_call: TRBV4-1
d_call: TRBD1
cdr3_nt: TGCGCCAGCAGCCCCCGGGACAGGGATGGCTACACCTTC
cdr3_aa: CASSPRDRDGYTF

clone_size: once
j_call: TRBJ2-2
v_call: TRBV7-6
d_call: NA
cdr3_nt: TGTGCCAGCAGCCCACCCAGGGGTTTCGGGGAGCTGTTTTTT
cdr3_aa: CASSPPRGFGELFF

clone_size: NA
j_call: TRBJ1-6
v_call: TRBV9
d_call: TRBD1
cdr3_nt: TGTGCCAGCAGCGTCTCTCCGGGACAGAGTAATTCACCCCTCCACTTT
cdr3_aa: CASSVSPGQSNSPLHF

clone_size: NA
j_call: TRBJ1-2
v_call: TRBV7-9
d_call: NA
cdr3_nt: TGTGCCCTCCAGGGCGCCTATGGCTACACCTTC
cdr3_aa: CALQGAYGYTF

clone_size: NA
j_call: TRBJ1-4
v_call: TRBV4-1
d_call: TRBD1
cdr3_nt: TGCGCCAGCAGCCAAGAAGGGGGCCAGGGACGTGAAAAACTGTTTTTT
cdr3_aa: CASSQEGGQGREKLFF

clone_size: NA
j_call: TRBJ1-1
v_call: TRBV19
d_call: NA
cdr3_nt: TGTGCCAGTAGTCCCAGGGACATCAACACTGAAGCTTTCTTT
cdr3_aa: CASSPRDINTEAFF

clone_size: NA
j_call: TRBJ2-7
v_call: TRBV19
d_call: TRBD1
cdr3_nt: TGTGCCAGTAGTACCGGGACAGGGTTCGAATACGAGCAGTACTTC
cdr3_aa: CASSTGTGFEYEQYF

clone_size: NA
j_call: TRBJ1-4
v_call: TRBV3-1/TRBV3-2
d_call: NA
cdr3_nt: TGTGCCAGCAGCCAGACACAGGGTGACGAAAAACTGTTTTTT
cdr3_aa: CASSQTQGDEKLFF

clone_size: NA
j_call: TRBJ2-7
v_call: TRBV5-4
d_call: TRBD1
cdr3_nt: TGTGCCAGCAGCCCAGGGGGTCCCTACGAGCAGTACTTC
cdr3_aa: CASSPGGPYEQYF

clone_size: NA
j_call: TRBJ1-3
v_call: TRBV28
d_call: NA
cdr3_nt: TGTGCCAGCAGTTTATCCCCTCGTGGCCCAACCATATATTTT
cdr3_aa: CASSLSPRGPTIYF

clone_size: NA
j_call: TRBJ1-1
v_call: TRBV3-1/TRBV3-2
d_call: NA
cdr3_nt: TGTGCCAGCAGCCGCACTGGGAACACTGAAGCTTTCTTT
cdr3_aa: CASSRTGNTEAFF

clone_size: NA
j_call: TRBJ2-3
v_call: TRBV19
d_call: TRBD2
cdr3_nt: TGTGCCAGTAGTATGTGGCTAGCGGGGGACCCGACCGGTCCAGATACGCAGTATTTT
cdr3_aa: CASSMWLAGDPTGPDTQYF

clone_size: NA
j_call: TRBJ2-7
v_call: TRBV3-1/TRBV3-2
d_call: NA
cdr3_nt: TGTGCCAGCAGCCAGAGGCGCAGGGGGGTCGGTTACGAGCAGTACTTC
cdr3_aa: CASSQRRRGVGYEQYF

clone_size: NA
j_call: TRBJ1-6
v_call: TRBV18
d_call: NA
cdr3_nt: TGTGCCAGCTCACCGACAGGAGGTGATTCACCCCTCCACTTT
cdr3_aa: CASSPTGGDSPLHF

clone_size: once
j_call: TRBJ2-4
v_call: TRBV5-1
d_call: TRBD2
cdr3_nt: TGCGCCAGCAGCCTCGGGTCTCGGGAGGGAAACATTCAGTACTTC
cdr3_aa: CASSLGSREGNIQYF

clone_size: NA
j_call: TRBJ2-3
v_call: TRBV6-5
d_call: TRBD2
cdr3_nt: TGTGCCAGCAGTTTAGCGGGGGGGCGGGTAGATACGCAGTATTTT
cdr3_aa: CASSLAGGRVDTQYF

clone_size: NA
j_call: TRBJ2-1
v_call: TRBV5-1
d_call: TRBD2
cdr3_nt: TGCGCCAGCAGCTCACTAGCGGGGGATCGAGGGGAGCAGTTCTTC
cdr3_aa: CASSSLAGDRGEQFF

clone_size: NA
j_call: TRBJ2-7
v_call: TRBV12-3/TRBV12-4
d_call: NA
cdr3_nt: TGTGCCAGCAGTTTATCGGGGGACTACGAGCAGTACTTC
cdr3_aa: CASSLSGDYEQYF

clone_size: few
j_call: TRBJ2-1
v_call: TRBV3-1/TRBV3-2
d_call: NA
cdr3_nt: TGTGCCAGCAGCCCCGTAGACTACGGGATAATCTACAATGAGCAGTTCTTC
cdr3_aa: CASSPVDYGIIYNEQFF

clone_size: NA
j_call: TRBJ1-4
v_call: TRBV3-1/TRBV3-2
d_call: TRBD1
cdr3_nt: TGTGCCAGCAGCCAACCTCGGACAGGGGCTAATGAAAAACTGTTTTTT
cdr3_aa: CASSQPRTGANEKLFF

clone_size: few
j_call: TRBJ1-3
v_call: TRBV6-5
d_call: NA
cdr3_nt: TGTGCCAGCAGTTACTCAAGGGGTTCAGGAAACACCATATATTTT
cdr3_aa: CASSYSRGSGNTIYF

clone_size: NA
j_call: TRBJ1-5
v_call: TRBV13
d_call: TRBD1
cdr3_nt: TGTGCCAGCAGCACCCGGACAGGGGGAACTAGTCAGCCCCAGCATTTT
cdr3_aa: CASSTRTGGTSQPQHF

clone_size: NA
j_call: TRBJ2-1
v_call: TRBV7-9
d_call: TRBD2
cdr3_nt: TGTGCCAGCAGCCTATCTAGCGGGGGGGAGGAGCAGTTCTTC
cdr3_aa: CASSLSSGGEEQFF

clone_size: few
j_call: TRBJ1-1
v_call: TRBV5-8
d_call: TRBD1
cdr3_nt: TGTGCCAGCAGCTTGGCCGAAGACAGGGGACCTCGGACTGAAGCTTTCTTT
cdr3_aa: CASSLAEDRGPRTEAFF

clone_size: NA
j_call: TRBJ2-7
v_call: TRBV18
d_call: TRBD1
cdr3_nt: TGTGCCAGCTCACCGGGACAGGGTCACTCCTACGAGCAGTACTTC
cdr3_aa: CASSPGQGHSYEQYF

clone_size: few
j_call: TRBJ2-2
v_call: TRBV29-1
d_call: NA
cdr3_nt: TGCAGCGTTGGACCGTCATCGGGATTCACCGGGGAGCTGTTTTTT
cdr3_aa: CSVGPSSGFTGELFF

clone_size: NA
j_call: TRBJ2-5
v_call: TRBV7-8
d_call: NA
cdr3_nt: TGTGCCAGCTCTGGAGCTTCTTCATCTGAGACCCAGTACTTC
cdr3_aa: CASSGASSSETQYF

clone_size: NA
j_call: TRBJ1-1
v_call: TRBV30
d_call: TRBD1
cdr3_nt: TGTGCCTGGAGCCTCGGAAACAGGGGGAACACTGAAGCTTTCTTT
cdr3_aa: CAWSLGNRGNTEAFF

clone_size: NA
j_call: TRBJ2-3
v_call: TRBV18
d_call: TRBD1
cdr3_nt: TGTGCCAGCTCACCCTGGGACAGGTCTTTCACAGATACGCAGTATTTT
cdr3_aa: CASSPWDRSFTDTQYF

clone_size: NA
j_call: TRBJ1-5
v_call: TRBV6-6
d_call: NA
cdr3_nt: TGTGCCAGCAGTCCGGGACAGCCCCAGCATTTT
cdr3_aa: CASSPGQPQHF

clone_size: NA
j_call: TRBJ1-6
v_call: TRBV7-2
d_call: NA
cdr3_nt: TGTGCCAGCAGCTTCGTCGGCGCTAGCGATTCACCCCTCCACTTT
cdr3_aa: CASSFVGASDSPLHF

clone_size: NA
j_call: TRBJ1-2
v_call: TRBV5-1
d_call: NA
cdr3_nt: TGCGCCAGCAGCTCAGGGGTCCGCTATGGCTACACCTTC
cdr3_aa: CASSSGVRYGYTF

clone_size: once
j_call: TRBJ2-3
v_call: TRBV7-2
d_call: TRBD2
cdr3_nt: TGTGCCAGCAGCTTGCGGGGGGGCCCTACAGATACGCAGTATTTT
cdr3_aa: CASSLRGGPTDTQYF

clone_size: NA
j_call: TRBJ1-6
v_call: TRBV6-2/TRBV6-3
d_call: NA
cdr3_nt: TGTGCCAGCAGTTACAGGGGTTGGAATTCACCCCTCCACTTT
cdr3_aa: CASSYRGWNSPLHF

clone_size: NA
j_call: TRBJ1-6
v_call: TRBV7-9
d_call: NA
cdr3_nt: TGTGCCAGCAGCCCCGGCGGGGGGAGCTCCTATAATTCACCCCTCCACTTT
cdr3_aa: CASSPGGGSSYNSPLHF

clone_size: few
j_call: TRBJ1-5
v_call: TRBV2
d_call: NA
cdr3_nt: TGTGCCTCGGGACTGTCTAGCAATCAGCCCCAGCATTTT
cdr3_aa: CASGLSSNQPQHF

clone_size: NA
j_call: TRBJ2-7
v_call: TRBV5-1
d_call: NA
cdr3_nt: TGCGCCAGCAGCCAGAAAACTACACCCTCCTCCTACGAGCAGTACTTC
cdr3_aa: CASSQKTTPSSYEQYF

clone_size: NA
j_call: TRBJ2-3
v_call: TRBV27
d_call: TRBD2
cdr3_nt: TGTGCCAGCAGTTTAGGACTAGCGGGGTTAGATACGCAGTATTTT
cdr3_aa: CASSLGLAGLDTQYF

clone_size: NA
j_call: TRBJ1-1
v_call: TRBV6-5
d_call: NA
cdr3_nt: TGTGCCAGCATTCCTTCCCTTGGGGGGAGGACTGAAGCTTTCTTT
cdr3_aa: CASIPSLGGRTEAFF

clone_size: NA
j_call: TRBJ2-3
v_call: TRBV9
d_call: NA
cdr3_nt: TGTGCCAGCAGCGGGTACGGAGGGACAGATACGCAGTATTTT
cdr3_aa: CASSGYGGTDTQYF

clone_size: once
j_call: TRBJ2-7
v_call: TRBV28
d_call: NA
cdr3_nt: TGTGCCAGCAGCCTCGAGTCTTACGAGCAGTACTTC
cdr3_aa: CASSLESYEQYF

clone_size: once
j_call: TRBJ2-3
v_call: TRBV7-3
d_call: TRBD2
cdr3_nt: TGTGCCAGCAGCTTAGCGGCGGGGGGGCCGGATACGCAGTATTTT
cdr3_aa: CASSLAAGGPDTQYF

clone_size: once
j_call: TRBJ2-5
v_call: TRBV19
d_call: TRBD2
cdr3_nt: TGTGCCAGTAGTACCCACACCTCTTTAGCGGGGGCCGTAAAAGAGACCCAGTACTTC
cdr3_aa: CASSTHTSLAGAVKETQYF

clone_size: NA
j_call: TRBJ1-6
v_call: TRBV5-4
d_call: NA
cdr3_nt: TGTGCCAGCAGCTTGGAAGGGGGTAATAATTCACCCCTCCACTTT
cdr3_aa: CASSLEGGNNSPLHF

clone_size: NA
j_call: TRBJ2-7
v_call: TRBV27
d_call: TRBD2
cdr3_nt: TGTGCCAGCTCACTCCCGCCTCGCGGGGGGGCCTACGAGCAGTACTTC
cdr3_aa: CASSLPPRGGAYEQYF

clone_size: NA
j_call: TRBJ2-3
v_call: TRBV29-1
d_call: NA
cdr3_nt: TGCAGCGTTGGGAGGTACACAGATACGCAGTATTTT
cdr3_aa: CSVGRYTDTQYF

clone_size: NA
j_call: TRBJ1-2
v_call: TRBV7-2
d_call: NA
cdr3_nt: TGTGCCAGCAGCCTCAGGGAGGGGTCTTATGGCTACACCTTC
cdr3_aa: CASSLREGSYGYTF

clone_size: few
j_call: TRBJ1-1
v_call: TRBV30
d_call: NA
cdr3_nt: TGTGCCTGGAGTGGGGGCTACAGAGCTTTCTTT
cdr3_aa: CAWSGGYRAFF

clone_size: NA
j_call: TRBJ2-2
v_call: TRBV29-1
d_call: TRBD1
cdr3_nt: TGCAGCGTTGGGACAGGGCGGACCGGGGAGCTGTTTTTT
cdr3_aa: CSVGTGRTGELFF

clone_size: NA
j_call: TRBJ1-1
v_call: TRBV2
d_call: NA
cdr3_nt: TGTGCCAGCAGGCGGATTAACATTGAAGCTTTCTTT
cdr3_aa: CASRRINIEAFF